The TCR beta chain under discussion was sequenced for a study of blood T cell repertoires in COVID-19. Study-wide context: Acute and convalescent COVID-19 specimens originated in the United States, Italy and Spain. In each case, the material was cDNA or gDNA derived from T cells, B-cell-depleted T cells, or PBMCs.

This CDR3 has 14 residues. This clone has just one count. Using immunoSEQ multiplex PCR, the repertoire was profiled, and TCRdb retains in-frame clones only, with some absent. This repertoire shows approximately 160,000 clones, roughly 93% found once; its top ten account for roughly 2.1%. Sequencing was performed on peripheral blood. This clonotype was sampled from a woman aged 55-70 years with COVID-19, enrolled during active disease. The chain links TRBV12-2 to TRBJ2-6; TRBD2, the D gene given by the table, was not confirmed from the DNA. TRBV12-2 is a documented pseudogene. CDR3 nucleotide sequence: TGTGCAAGCGCCCGGGGCTCTGGGGCCAACGTCCTGACTTTC. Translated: CASARGSGANVLTF.